The 26 T cell receptor beta chains below all came from one sample that was sequenced in a study of cytomegalovirus exposure and HLA in healthy donors. PCR amplification relied on 60 Vbeta primers (plus 13 Jbeta primers). Measured with immunoSEQ multiplex PCR; TCRdb has only the in-frame clones, and not every one. The sample has approximately 93,000 clones; 78% are singletons. Sequencing was carried out using PBMCs. These receptor sequences come from a woman aged 35 to 49 in good health and CMV-seronegative.

This clone has a handful of counts. This chain links TRBV4-1 with TRBJ1-4; a possible D gene is TRBD1 (6 bases). Germline loops: CDR1 MGHRA, CDR2 YSYEKL. The CDR3 sequence is 17 residues long. Trimming removed 2 bases at V and 4 bases at J, with 17 bases between. The CDR3 DNA reads as TGCGCCAGCAGCCAACCCGTATTGACAGGCGATAATGAAAAACTGTTTTTT. Encoded protein: CASSQPVLTGDNEKLFF.

The chain has TRBV5-4 and TRBJ1-1; 8 bases line up with TRBD1. CDR1 SGHNT and CDR2 YYREEE come from the germline V gene (reference sequence). Trimming cost V 4 bases and J 4 bases; bases outside gene matches: 9. The CDR3 extends over 15 amino acids. This chain's CDR3 is CASSAPGGAGTEAFF. The CDR3 DNA is TGTGCCAGCAGCGCTCCAGGGGGCGCGGGCACTGAAGCTTTCTTT.

This clone was recorded only once. The chain has TRBV7-9 and TRBJ1-2; the match to TRBD1 covers 9 bases. Germline-derived CDR1 and CDR2 are SEHNR and FQNEAQ (reference sequence). The trim removed 4 bases at V and 8 bases at J, leaving 5 bases unmatched. The CDR3 covers 13 residues. CDR3 in DNA: TGTGCCAGCAGCTCGGGACAGGGTGTCGGCTACACCTTC. It encodes CASSSGQGVGYTF. Full variable domain (outside the CDR3, taken from reference TRBV7-9 and TRBJ1-2): DTGVSQNPRHKITKRGQNVTFRCDPISEHNRLYWYRQTLGQGPEFLTYFQNEAQLEKSRLLSDRFSAERPKGSFSTLEIQRTEQGDSAMYLCASSSGQGVGYTFGSGTRLTVV.

The rearrangement uses TRBV7-9 and TRBJ2-7; 10 bases match TRBD2. The CDR3 extends over 16 amino acids. CDR1 is SEHNR and CDR2 is FQNEAQ in the germline V gene (reference sequence). V shed 5 bases, J shed 0 bases, and the junction held 7 bases outside the gene matches. The CDR3 is CASSPWTSGVSYEQYF. The CDR3 DNA sequence: TGTGCCAGCAGCCCTTGGACTAGCGGAGTCTCCTACGAGCAGTACTTC.

Only a few counts were recorded for this clone. The chain joins TRBV28 to TRBJ2-7; the match to TRBD2 covers 11 bases. Trimming cost V 8 bases and J 3 bases; bases outside gene matches: 9. Germline CDR1 is MDHEN and CDR2 is SYDVKM. The CDR3 runs 15 residues. The CDR3 loop reads CASAAGLAVYYEQYF. The CDR3 bases are TGTGCCAGCGCCGCGGGACTAGCGGTATACTACGAGCAGTACTTC.

This chain uses TRBV19 with TRBJ2-3, with 9 positions matching TRBD1. Germline CDR1 and CDR2: LNHDA and SQIVND (reference sequence). The CDR3 length is 15 residues. Losses at the gene ends were 7 bases for V and 5 bases for J; bases not matched to a gene: 10. CDR3 sequence: CASTESDRGGDTQYF. CDR3 bases: TGTGCCAGTACAGAATCGGACAGGGGAGGAGATACGCAGTATTTT.

The CDR3 here is CASSIRSGTLTDTQYF. In DNA, the CDR3 is TGTGCCAGTAGTATACGGAGCGGGACTCTCACAGATACGCAGTATTTT. The V gene is TRBV19, the J gene TRBJ2-3; 7 nucleotides align to TRBD2. The germline CDR1 and CDR2 sequences are LNHDA and SQIVND (reference sequence). The CDR3 has 16 amino acids. V dropped 2 bases and J dropped 2; count of bases not matched to a gene: 7.

The chain is built from TRBV2 and TRBJ2-7; TRBD2 aligns across 7 bases. V shed 7 bases, J shed 6 bases, and the junction held 3 bases outside the gene matches. CDR3 length: 11 residues. Germline V gene lookup returns CDR1 SNHLY and CDR2 FYNNEI. DNA of the CDR3: TGTGCCAGCACCTCTAGCGGCGAGCAGTACTTC. This sequence encodes CASTSSGEQYF.

The chain recombines TRBV10-3 with TRBJ2-7, with a tentative D call TRBD2 (7 bases). Deletions cut 10 bases from V and 4 bases from J, with 17 bases between. Per germline, CDR1 ENHRY and CDR2 SYGVKD. The CDR3 totals 13 residues. In nucleotides, the CDR3 is TGTGCCAGCGCACGGGGGGCAGATTACGAGCAGTACTTC. This translates into CASARGADYEQYF.

This clone is a singleton in its sample. The V and J genes are TRBV5-5 and TRBJ1-2; D gene uncertain. V was shortened by 7 bases and J by 8 bases, with 12 bases between the two germline ends. Looked up from germline, CDR1 is SGHKS and CDR2 is YYEKEE (reference sequence). The CDR3 length is 11 residues. The CDR3 here is CASAFGQGYTF. The DNA of the CDR3 is TGTGCCAGCGCTTTTGGGCAGGGCTACACCTTC.

The genes are TRBV5-6 and TRBJ2-7; TRBD1 might be the D (7 bases). Trimming took 7 bases from V and 4 from J, leaving 18 bases between them. This CDR3 contains 14 residues. Germline V gives CDR1 SGHDT, CDR2 YYEEEE. DNA of the CDR3: TGTGCCAGCCAAGCAGGGGGAGGTGTATACGAGCAGTACTTC. Amino acid sequence: CASQAGGGVYEQYF. Looking up the rest from reference TRBV5-6 and TRBJ2-7 gives the full variable domain: DAGVTQSPTHLIKTRGQQVTLRCSPKSGHDTVSWYQQALGQGPQFIFQYYEEEERQRGNFPDRFSGHQFPNYSSELNVNALLLGDSALYLCASQAGGGVYEQYFGPGTRLTVT.

The rearrangement links TRBV11-2 to TRBJ2-1, with TRBD2 matching 11 bases. V was pared by 1 base and J by 5 bases, with 4 bases of the junction left unmatched. The V gene's germline CDR1 is SGHAT and CDR2 FQNNGV. This CDR3 has 16 residues. CDR3 coding DNA: TGTGCCAGCAGCTTAGCACTAGCGGGAGTTAACAATGAGCAGTTCTTC. Its translation is CASSLALAGVNNEQFF.

V and J are TRBV7-9 and TRBJ1-1; D might be TRBD1 (5 bases). This CDR3 is built from 13 residues. The V end lost 1 base, the J end lost 12 bases, and 15 bases lay between the germline ends. Germline-derived CDR1 and CDR2 are SEHNR and FQNEAQ (reference sequence). The CDR3, as DNA: TGTGCCAGCAGCTTAGAGGGCGGCTGGGGCACTTTCTTT. It translates to CASSLEGGWGTFF.

This clone was seen once. The chain joins TRBV28 to TRBJ2-1; D uncertain. V lost 1 base and J 6 bases, leaving 4 bases between the germline ends. In germline, CDR1 is MDHEN, CDR2 SYDVKM. The CDR3 contains 12 residues. The CDR3 region has the DNA TGTGCCAGCAGTTTATCGGGCAATGAGCAGTTCTTC. Its protein is CASSLSGNEQFF.

The rearrangement links TRBV6-1 to TRBJ1-5; the D is unclear. The germline CDR1 and CDR2 sequences are MNHNS and SASEGT. This CDR3 is built from 12 residues. V lost 4 bases, J lost 6 bases, and 7 bases lay in between. The CDR3 nucleotides read TGTGCCAGCAGTGGAGTAGCTCAGCCCCAGCATTTT. This codes for CASSGVAQPQHF.

The genes are TRBV29-1 and TRBJ2-3; 9 bases match TRBD2. V lost 5 bases, J lost 4 bases, and 4 bases stayed unmatched. The CDR3 consists of 13 residues. CDR1 is SQVTM and CDR2 is ANQGSEA in the germline V gene. Here the CDR3 reads CSVISGSADTQYF. CDR3 sequence (DNA): TGCAGCGTTATTAGCGGGAGTGCAGATACGCAGTATTTT.

J is TRBJ1-1 and V is TRBV28; weak D call: TRBD1 (6 bases). Germline V gene lookup returns CDR1 MDHEN and CDR2 SYDVKM. Trimming took off 4 bases at V and 7 bases at J, with 19 bases between the two ends. The length of the CDR3 is 15 residues. DNA of the CDR3: TGTGCCAGCAGTTCCCTCGACGGGGGGCGATTTGAAGCTTTCTTT. As protein: CASSSLDGGRFEAFF. Full variable domain (rest looked up from reference TRBV28 and TRBJ1-1): DVKVTQSSRYLVKRTGEKVFLECVQDMDHENMFWYRQDPGLGLRLIYFSYDVKMKEKGDIPEGYSVSREKKERFSLILESASTNQTSMYLCASSSLDGGRFEAFFGQGTRLTVV.

The V call is TRBV19, the J call TRBJ2-5, with a possible D match to TRBD2 (5 bases). The CDR3 consists of 15 residues. Deletions cut 4 bases from V and 5 bases from J, with 17 bases between. In germline, CDR1 is LNHDA, CDR2 SQIVND (reference sequence). The CDR3 DNA sequence: TGTGCCAGTAGTACTTCAGTGACTACCTGGGAGACCCAGTACTTC. Its translation is CASSTSVTTWETQYF.

The V and J genes are TRBV5-1 and TRBJ2-2; D remains unclear. V shed 4 bases and J shed 4 bases, with 11 bases lying between them. This CDR3 spans 14 amino acids. In germline, CDR1 is SGHRS, CDR2 YFSETQ. The CDR3 DNA follows: TGCGCCAGCAGCACCTTAGCCGGCACCGGGGAGCTGTTTTTT. It codes for CASSTLAGTGELFF.

The rearrangement uses TRBV5-6 and TRBJ2-5, with D perhaps matching TRBD1 (5 bases). Germline CDR1 reads SGHDT; CDR2 reads YYEEEE. The CDR3 extends over 15 amino acids. Trimming removed 0 bases at V and 4 bases at J, with 13 bases between. The CDR3 DNA reads TGTGCCAGCAGCTTGGAGGGAAGGGGCCCAGAGACCCAGTACTTC. Encoded protein: CASSLEGRGPETQYF.

V gene TRBV6-6 combines with J gene TRBJ1-4, with D possibly matching TRBD1 (6 bases). The CDR3 consists of 15 residues. The ends were cut back, 6 bases at V and 3 bases at J, with 14 bases in the middle. Germline V lookup: CDR1 MNHNY, CDR2 SVGAGI (reference sequence). CDR3 region: CASSLTGSANEKLFF. The CDR3 region has the DNA TGTGCCAGCAGCCTCACAGGGTCAGCTAATGAAAAACTGTTTTTT.

This clone was detected once. V and J are TRBV11-3 and TRBJ1-3; D not certain. This CDR3 has 15 amino acids. CDR1 and CDR2 from the germline V gene are SGHNT and YENEEA. The germline V and J ends were trimmed by 6 bases and 3 bases, with 15 bases remaining between them. The CDR3 region has the DNA TGTGCCAGCAGTCCCGACGGAGGAAGTGGAAACACCATATATTTT. It specifies CASSPDGGSGNTIYF.

V usage is TRBV5-4 and J usage is TRBJ2-1; D possibly corresponds to TRBD2 (5 bases). V lost 5 bases to trimming and J lost 3 bases, with 12 bases between them. The CDR3 is 14 amino acids. Germline lookup yields CDR1 SGHNT and CDR2 YYREEE (reference sequence). CDR3 bases: TGTGCCAGCAGTCCGACTGGACTCTACAATGAGCAGTTCTTC. The encoded protein is CASSPTGLYNEQFF.

This chain connects TRBV27 to TRBJ2-7; 10 bases match TRBD2. With 5 bases clipped from V and 1 base from J, the junction kept 8 bases outside the gene matches. This CDR3 has 16 amino acids. The germline gives CDR1 MNHEY, CDR2 SMNVEV (reference sequence). The CDR3 nucleotides read TGTGCCAGCAGTCCCTTAGGACTAGCGGCGTCCTACGAGCAGTACTTC. Protein: CASSPLGLAASYEQYF.

Only one count was recorded for this clone. V usage is TRBV18 and J usage is TRBJ2-7; D is unresolved. Per the germline V gene, CDR1 is KGHSH and CDR2 is LQKENI. The CDR3 has 14 residues. Trimming stripped 2 bases from V and 2 bases from J, with 10 bases between. CDR3 in amino acids: CASSPIPGTYEQYF. The CDR3 DNA follows: TGTGCCAGCTCACCAATTCCCGGTACCTACGAGCAGTACTTC.

V gene TRBV19 combines with J gene TRBJ2-1; 10 bases fit TRBD2. CDR1 is LNHDA, CDR2 SQIVND, per germline (reference sequence). This CDR3 has 14 residues. J gave up 5 bases and V 6 bases, and 4 bases lay outside the gene matches. CDR3 coding DNA: TGTGCCAGTAGGGTAGCGGGAGGCAACAATGAGCAGTTCTTC. It codes for CASRVAGGNNEQFF.